This T cell receptor beta chain derives from a study of blood T cell repertoires in COVID-19 (dated by TCRdb to the early 2020s). Study-wide context: The collaborator samples originated in the United States, Italy and Spain and spanned the acute and convalescent phases of COVID-19. The prospective study material was composed of cDNA or gDNA derived from T cells, B-cell-depleted T cells, or PBMCs. A de-identified subject ID, COVID-19 status, age in years and sex were almost always included in the sample metadata. Where available, HLA class I and class II types were obtained from metadata supplied by the sample provider rather than from assay-based typing. Subjects who had been exposed to COVID-19, were actively infected with it, or had recovered from it provided the deeply sampled blood TCRbeta repertoires that made up the dataset. The samples were drawn from the first 160 participants of the ongoing ImmuneRACE study and from some 1,300 subjects provided by 6 global collaborators. The repertoires were released in a freely available public database intended as a resource for research on the immune response to SARS-CoV-2. What the work shows at the level of the full study, not this receptor alone: Clinical and demographic metadata were provided uncurated, with the amount varying by source and participant.

This clone was counted many times. Its cognate antigen has yet to be identified. No much larger clonotype is one base removed from it; base qualities were not supplied. Collaborating institutions collected whole blood in K2EDTA tubes following their own protocols. Collaborator samples were shipped for TCRbeta analysis as frozen whole blood, isolated PBMCs, or DNA extracted from either sample type. TCRbeta CDR3 regions were amplified from genomic DNA by means of the immunoSEQ Assay, a bias-controlled multiplex PCR. The authors' pipeline ran thus. The number of nucleated cells in each sample was estimated from the amplification of reference gene primers within the assay. To quantify the absolute abundance of each unique TCRbeta CDR3 rearrangement, sequence reads were collapsed and filtered. For each sample, productive Simpson clonality was calculated as the square root of Simpson's diversity index over productive rearrangements. TCRdb provides this immuneACCESS table in a form limited to in-frame rearrangements. Some clones are lacking; in checked studies, under half of them reflect an unresolved V gene, and why the rest are absent is not known. From that table come the V and J calls and clone size; the DNA was used to work out D and trimming. This sample holds 150,000 to 200,000 clones; around four fifths were observed only once. About a tenth of the sample goes to the ten largest clones.

Sequencing input: peripheral blood. The clonotype comes from a human donor in a cohort sampled during active COVID-19.

In nucleotide form, the sequence is TGTGCCAGCAGTGAAGGACAGGGTGGGGCCAACGTCCTGACTTTC. Translation gives CASSEGQGGANVLTF. Recombination linked TRBV6-1 to TRBJ2-6, with 7 bases in between that match TRBD1. CDR1 and CDR2 (MNHNS, SASEGT) derive from the germline V gene. Including the terminal cysteine and phenylalanine, the CDR3 comprises 15 residues. Only the CDR3 part of the read is kept: 45 bases, read in frame from the first base. Ends trimmed: V by 1 base, J by 3 bases; bases unmatched to a gene: 0.